This T cell receptor beta chain emerged from a study of Ad26.COV2.S vaccination and SARS-CoV-2 variants. Trimming shortened V by 5 bases and J by 1 base, and 9 bases separated the two germline ends. Germline lookup yields CDR1 MRHNA and CDR2 SNTAGT. The CDR3 sequence is 14 residues long. Documented treatment: around 19 received Ad26.COV2.S at low or high dose, single or two shots; roughly five received placebo; per-sample allocation not given. Sampling took place 63 days after the first vaccine or placebo injection. Assay used: immunoSEQ multiplex PCR; TCRdb lists only in-frame clones, some missing. The sample yields 250,000 or so clones, 70% to 90% seen once. Worth noting for this clone: Its specificity is unknown.

Study results and limitations: Measurement of non-spike TCR breadth gave similar results in vaccine and placebo recipients.

The chain links TRBV6-4 to TRBJ2-1; D not resolved. The sequence was obtained from a person aged 18-60 years who received the Ad26.COV2.S COVID-19 vaccine or a placebo. Sequenced here: peripheral blood, sampled in a trial of Ad26.COV2.S vaccine versus placebo. The DNA for the CDR3 is TGTGCCAGCAGTAAAGCTGATTCCTACAATGAGCAGTTCTTC. Its translation is CASSKADSYNEQFF.